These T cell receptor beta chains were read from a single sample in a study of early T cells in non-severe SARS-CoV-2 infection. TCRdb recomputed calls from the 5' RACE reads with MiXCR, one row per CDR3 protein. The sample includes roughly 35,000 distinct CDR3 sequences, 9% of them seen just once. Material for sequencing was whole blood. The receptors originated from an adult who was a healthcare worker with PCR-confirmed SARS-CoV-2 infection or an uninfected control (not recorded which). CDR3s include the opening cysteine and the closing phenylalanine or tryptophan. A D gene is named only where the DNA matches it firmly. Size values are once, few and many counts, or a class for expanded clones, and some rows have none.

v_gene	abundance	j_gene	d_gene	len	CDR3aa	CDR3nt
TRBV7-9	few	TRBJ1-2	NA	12	CAGSRRGYGYTF	TGTGCCGGATCCCGGCGGGGCTATGGCTACACCTTC
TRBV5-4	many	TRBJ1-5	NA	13	CASSLESNQPQHF	TGTGCCAGCAGCTTGGAGTCCAATCAGCCCCAGCATTTT
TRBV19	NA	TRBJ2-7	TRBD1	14	CASSTGQGVYEQYF	TGTGCCAGTAGTACCGGACAGGGGGTCTACGAGCAGTACTTC
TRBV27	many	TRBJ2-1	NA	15	CASSFDYTSYNEQFF	TGTGCCAGCAGTTTCGACTATACCTCCTACAATGAGCAGTTCTTC
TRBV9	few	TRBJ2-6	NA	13	CASRSLGANVLTF	TGTGCCAGCAGGTCCCTCGGGGCCAACGTCCTGACTTTC
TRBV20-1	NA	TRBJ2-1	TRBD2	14	CSASLAGGRNEQFF	TGCAGTGCTAGCTTAGCGGGGGGGCGCAATGAGCAGTTCTTC
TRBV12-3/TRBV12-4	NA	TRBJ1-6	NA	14	CASSRDSQNSPLHF	TGTGCCAGCAGCCGTGACAGCCAAAATTCACCCCTCCACTTT
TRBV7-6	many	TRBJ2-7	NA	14	CASSSTPGFYEQYF	TGTGCCAGCAGCTCAACCCCAGGTTTCTACGAGCAGTACTTC
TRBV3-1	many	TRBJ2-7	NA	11	CASSRYYEQYF	TGTGCCAGCAGCCGGTACTACGAGCAGTACTTC
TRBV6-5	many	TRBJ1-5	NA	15	CASSPRGYSNQPQHF	TGTGCCAGCAGTCCCCGGGGATATAGCAATCAGCCCCAGCATTTT
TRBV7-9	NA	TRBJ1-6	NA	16	CASSLTPQGRNSPLHF	TGTGCCAGCAGCTTAACCCCGCAGGGGAGAAATTCACCCCTCCACTTT